What follows is one TCR beta chain and its context. What it binds is unknown. The data belong to a study of graft-versus-host responses after intestinal transplantation. Study information: Every recipient underwent anti-thymocyte globulin induction, then tacrolimus and steroids for roughly three years. The study, taken as a whole, reports: With peak circulating GvH clone levels came an association with early post-transplant HvG declines.

CDR3 length: 15 residues. V shed 5 bases, J shed 2 bases, and the junction held 3 bases outside the gene matches. CDR1 and CDR2 from the germline V gene are LGHNA and YNFKEQ. TCRdb keeps only in-frame clones here, not all; method: immunoSEQ multiplex PCR. The sample lists under 150,000 clones, approximately 95% seen once, with more than 3% in the top ten. Sequenced here: unstimulated CD8+ T cells sorted from spleen or lymph node cells, sampled before intestinal transplant. J is TRBJ1-5 and V is TRBV4-2, with TRBD1 identical over 10 bases. This receptor was obtained from a human donor who received an intestinal transplant. The CDR3 loop is CASSTGTGGNQPQHF. The CDR3 DNA follows: TGTGCCAGCAGCACCGGGACAGGGGGCAATCAGCCCCAGCATTTT.